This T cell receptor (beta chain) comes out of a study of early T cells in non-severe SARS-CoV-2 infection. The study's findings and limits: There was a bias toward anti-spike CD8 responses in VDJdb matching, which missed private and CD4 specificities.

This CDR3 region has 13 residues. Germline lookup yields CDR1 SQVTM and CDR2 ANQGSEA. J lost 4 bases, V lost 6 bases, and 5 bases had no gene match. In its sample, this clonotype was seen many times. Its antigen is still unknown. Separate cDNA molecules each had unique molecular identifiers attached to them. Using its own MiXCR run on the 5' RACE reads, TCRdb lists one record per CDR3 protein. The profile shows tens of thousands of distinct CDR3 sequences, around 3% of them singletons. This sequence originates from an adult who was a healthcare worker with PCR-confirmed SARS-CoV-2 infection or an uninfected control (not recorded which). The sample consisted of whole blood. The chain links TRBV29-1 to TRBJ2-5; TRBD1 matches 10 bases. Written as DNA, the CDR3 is TGCAGCGTCGGACAGGGGGTCGGAGAGACCCAGTACTTC. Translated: CSVGQGVGETQYF. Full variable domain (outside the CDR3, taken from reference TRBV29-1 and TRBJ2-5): SAVISQKPSRDICQRGTSLTIQCQVDSQVTMMFWYRQQPGQSLTLIATANQGSEATYESGFVIDKFPISRPNLTFSTLTVSNMSPEDSSIYLCSVGQGVGETQYFGPGTRLLVL.